This is a list of T cell receptor beta chains from one sample in a study of OX40 agonist ivuxolimab in advanced cancers. Here immunoSEQ multiplex PCR was the method, and the copy in TCRdb shows in-frame clones only, minus some. Of tens of thousands of clones in the sample, about 91% were seen once. The sequences come from CD4+ or CD8+ T cells sorted from blood, collected in a trial of the OX40 agonist ivuxolimab. All receptors come from an adult with an advanced solid tumor such as melanoma, head and neck, liver or kidney cancer. Each CDR3 is given with its conserved first and last residue. Each record gives: V gene, D gene, J gene, clone size, CDR3 protein, CDR3 DNA. D genes are given only for firm matches. The listing skips clone size in some rows; elsewhere it reads once, few, many or a size class.

>TRBV7-2|NA|TRBJ2-5|NA
CASSTGTFKVTQYF
TGTGCCAGCAGCACTGGGACTTTCAAGGTGACCCAGTACTTC
>TRBV4-1|NA|TRBJ2-5|NA
CASSQVVVGTQYF
TGCGCCAGCAGCCAAGTGGTGGTCGGGACCCAGTACTTC
>TRBV2|NA|TRBJ2-7|NA
CASSELASRSYEQYF
TGTGCCAGCAGTGAATTGGCTAGCAGGTCCTACGAGCAGTACTTC
>TRBV9|NA|TRBJ2-3|NA
CASSVVGDTQYF
TGTGCCAGCAGCGTAGTAGGGGATACGCAGTATTTT
>TRBV6-5|TRBD1|TRBJ1-2|NA
CASSLDRAYGYTF
TGTGCCAGCAGCCTTGACAGGGCCTATGGCTACACCTTC
>TRBV4-1|TRBD2|TRBJ2-1|NA
CASSQEQSGGWNEQFF
TGCGCCAGCAGCCAAGAACAATCGGGAGGGTGGAATGAGCAGTTCTTC
>TRBV28|NA|TRBJ1-5|NA
CASHEATQPQHF
TGTGCCAGCCACGAAGCGACTCAGCCCCAGCATTTT
>TRBV18|NA|TRBJ2-5|NA
CASSPETARQETQYF
TGTGCCAGCTCACCCGAGACGGCGCGTCAAGAGACCCAGTACTTC
>TRBV7-3|TRBD1|TRBJ2-1|NA
CASSRQGSDEQFF
TGTGCCAGCAGCCGACAGGGGAGCGATGAGCAGTTCTTC
>TRBV30|TRBD1|TRBJ1-3|NA
CAWSTGVSGNTIYF
TGTGCCTGGAGTACAGGGGTTTCGGGAAACACCATATATTTT
>TRBV7-2|TRBD2|TRBJ2-7|NA
CASSLSGRTSSYEQYF
TGTGCCAGCAGCTTAAGCGGGAGGACTAGCTCCTACGAGCAGTACTTC
>TRBV2|TRBD2|TRBJ2-7|NA
CASSKPGLARTYEQYF
TGTGCCAGCAGTAAACCGGGACTAGCGCGAACCTACGAGCAGTACTTC
>TRBV6-6|NA|TRBJ2-1|NA
CASSLGDKGAEQFF
TGTGCCAGCAGTTTGGGGGACAAAGGGGCTGAGCAGTTCTTC
>TRBV5-1|TRBD1|TRBJ2-3|NA
CASSLGQGRADTQYF
TGCGCCAGCAGCTTAGGACAGGGGAGGGCGGATACGCAGTATTTT
>TRBV18|NA|TRBJ1-1|few
CASSPQRVNTEAFF
TGTGCCAGCTCACCACAGAGGGTGAACACTGAAGCTTTCTTT
>TRBV27|NA|TRBJ2-7|NA
CASSLSRVHEQYF
TGTGCCAGCAGTTTATCCAGGGTCCACGAGCAGTACTTC